The sequence of this T cell receptor beta chain was determined in a study of OX40 agonist ivuxolimab in advanced cancers. On the study more broadly: Ivuxolimab is an agonistic anti-OX40 (CD134) antibody, and patients were treated with it. From roughly 23 to 85 years was the age range, with a mean of around 57 years, and approximately 84% were male. Of the patients, three showed partial responses, one with hepatocellular carcinoma and two with cutaneous melanoma. Recorded diagnoses for dose-escalation patients were hepatocellular carcinoma, melanoma, renal cell or head and neck cancer.

Per the germline V gene, CDR1 is MDHEN and CDR2 is SYDVKM. V trimming: 9 bases; J trimming: 4 bases; junction bases outside the gene matches: 11. The CDR3 extends over 15 amino acids. Method: immunoSEQ multiplex PCR; TCRdb's copy keeps in-frame clones and lacks some. The table has tens of thousands of clones, 90% seen once. The chain carries TRBV28 and TRBJ1-5; 8 bases align to TRBD1. The clonotype originates from an adult with an advanced solid tumor such as melanoma, head and neck, liver or kidney cancer. Sample: CD4+ or CD8+ T cells sorted from blood, taken in a trial of the OX40 agonist ivuxolimab. The CDR3 reads CASESGGQVNQPQHF. The CDR3 nucleotides read TGTGCCAGTGAATCAGGGGGACAGGTAAATCAGCCCCAGCATTTT.